This T cell receptor (beta chain) comes out of a study of blood T cell repertoires in COVID-19. In the study overall: Both acute and convalescent COVID-19 samples were obtained from the United States, Italy and Spain. In each case, the material was cDNA or gDNA derived from T cells, B-cell-depleted T cells, or PBMCs.

This clone has a single count. Authors' processing steps: Estimated nucleated cell counts came from reference gene primer amplification. This table comes from immunoSEQ multiplex PCR, and its TCRdb copy is limited to in-frame clones, with some not included. That table furnishes V, J and clone size, whereas the DNA furnished D and trimming. The data show some 88,000 clones, more than 70% seen once. The clonotype was recovered from a woman in her 70s with acute or convalescent COVID-19. The specimen was peripheral blood.

As DNA, the CDR3 is TGCGCCAGCAGCTTGTTCCAGGGAAAGGATACGCAGTATTTT. Residues: CASSLFQGKDTQYF. The V and J genes are TRBV5-1 and TRBJ2-3; D is perhaps TRBD1 (5 bases). Germline V lookup: CDR1 SGHRS, CDR2 YFSETQ. This CDR3 is built from 14 residues. Trimming removed 1 base from V and 6 bases from J, with 12 bases in between.